This T cell receptor beta chain derives from a study of blood T cell repertoires in COVID-19. About the research overall: Nucleic acid was either cDNA or gDNA, and it came from T cells, B-cell-depleted T cells, or PBMCs.

Source study methods: Amplification from reference gene primers served as the basis for estimated nucleated cell counts. Assay used: immunoSEQ multiplex PCR; TCRdb lists only in-frame clones, some missing. The V and J calls and clone size were taken over from that table, and D and trimming were inferred from the DNA. This sample has 75,000 to 90,000 clones, with 85% found just once. Trimming took 5 bases from V and 4 from J, leaving 9 bases between them. Per the germline V gene, CDR1 is SEHNR and CDR2 is FQNEAQ (reference sequence). The CDR3 extends over 13 amino acids. This receptor was obtained from an elderly man with active or convalescent COVID-19. The source material was peripheral blood. This chain uses TRBV7-9 with TRBJ1-3, with D unclear. CDR3 sequence (DNA): TGTGCCAGCAGCCCCAGCGGGGGAAACACCATATATTTT. It is translated as CASSPSGGNTIYF.